One and the same sample provided the 17 T cell receptor beta chains below, sequenced in a study of blood T cell repertoires in COVID-19. Only in-frame clones appear in the TCRdb table, and some are missing; sequencing was by immunoSEQ multiplex PCR. The data show approximately 89,000 clones, 75% to 85% seen once. The sample taken for sequencing was peripheral blood. The receptors shown here come from a human donor in a cohort sampled during active COVID-19.

The sample holds a few counts of this clone. This chain uses TRBV10-1 with TRBJ2-7; D perhaps matches TRBD1 (5 bases). V dropped 3 bases and J dropped 0 bases, with 9 bases sitting between them. The CDR3 covers 14 residues. Germline V gives CDR1 WNHNN, CDR2 SYGVQD (reference sequence). The chain's CDR3 is CASSEDSSSYEQYF. The CDR3 region has the DNA TGCGCCAGCAGTGAAGACAGTTCCTCCTACGAGCAGTACTTC.

The chain couples TRBV3-1 (or the pseudogene TRBV3-2) to TRBJ2-7; TRBD2 might be the D (6 bases). Germline V gives CDR1 LGHDT, CDR2 YNNKEL (reference sequence). CDR3 size: 15 residues. V was clipped by 1 base and J by 3 bases, with 13 bases between them. The DNA for the CDR3 is TGTGCCAGCAGCCAAGGTTGGCGGGGAAGCTACGAGCAGTACTTC. It specifies CASSQGWRGSYEQYF.

This clone was found a few times. The chain is built from TRBV6-2 or TRBV6-3 and TRBJ1-1, with 11 nucleotides matching TRBD1. Per the germline V gene, CDR1 is MNHEY and CDR2 is SVGEGT. This CDR3 is built from 18 residues. Germline trimming cut 2 bases from V and 7 bases from J; bases unmatched to any gene: 15. The chain's CDR3 is CASSYGYRDRGLVGEAFF. The CDR3 DNA is TGTGCCAGCAGTTACGGTTACCGGGACAGGGGGTTGGTCGGTGAAGCTTTCTTT.

J is TRBJ2-2 and V is TRBV23-1; D perhaps matches TRBD2 (7 bases). TRBV23-1 is reported as an ORF; its role is uncertain. The CDR3 loop spans 16 amino acids. Trimming pared 2 bases from V and 2 bases from J, leaving 12 bases between. CDR3 sequence: CASSQAGARNTGELFF. CDR3 sequence (DNA): TGCGCCAGCAGTCAAGCGGGGGCCCGAAACACCGGGGAGCTGTTTTTT.

The J gene is TRBJ2-6, the V gene TRBV18, with D possibly matching TRBD1 (6 bases). Germline CDR1 KGHSH, CDR2 LQKENI. This CDR3 comprises 17 residues. Trimming took off 3 bases at V and 2 bases at J, with 14 bases between the two ends. The CDR3 DNA sequence: TGTGCCAGCTCACCCAGGGGTCAGAGGGCTGGGGCCAACGTCCTGACTTTC. Its protein product is CASSPRGQRAGANVLTF.

This chain links TRBV6-5 with TRBJ1-6; no clear D gene. From germline, CDR1 is MNHEY and CDR2 SVGAGI. This CDR3 has 13 residues. V lost 3 bases and J lost 9, with 9 bases in between. The CDR3 loop reads CASSYETISPLHF. CDR3 coding DNA: TGTGCCAGCAGTTATGAGACAATTTCACCCCTCCACTTT.

The chain uses TRBV2 and TRBJ1-5, with 7 bases lining up with TRBD1. Germline loops: CDR1 SNHLY, CDR2 FYNNEI. Trimming removed 4 bases from V and 4 bases from J; junction bases left unmatched: 7. The CDR3 sequence is 15 residues long. CDR3 protein: CASSGQGIINQPQHF. In nucleotides, the CDR3 is TGTGCCAGCAGTGGACAGGGTATTATAAATCAGCCCCAGCATTTT. The variable domain in full, completed from reference TRBV2 and TRBJ1-5, reads EPEVTQTPSHQVTQMGQEVILRCVPISNHLYFYWYRQILGQKVEFLVSFYNNEISEKSEIFDDQFSVERPDGSNFTLKIRSTKLEDSAMYFCASSGQGIINQPQHFGDGTRLSIL.

This chain uses TRBV5-5 with TRBJ1-2, with D unclear. Between the trimmed V and J ends, which lost 0 bases and 4 bases, there was a span of 13 bases. Looked up from germline, CDR1 is SGHKS and CDR2 is YYEKEE (reference sequence). The CDR3 is made up of 15 amino acids. CDR3 nucleotide sequence: TGTGCCAGCAGCTTGGGCGCGGCTCAATTCTATGGCTACACCTTC. This sequence encodes CASSLGAAQFYGYTF.

The rearrangement links TRBV11-2 to TRBJ2-3; TRBD2 is a possible D gene (6 bases). Per the germline V gene, CDR1 is SGHAT and CDR2 is FQNNGV. Trimming stripped 6 bases from V and 6 bases from J, with 10 bases between. This CDR3 has 12 residues. The CDR3 bases are TGTGCCAGCAGTCACGGAGGGGATACGCAGTATTTT. This sequence encodes CASSHGGDTQYF.

This chain uses TRBV20-1 with TRBJ2-7; 9 positions match TRBD1. Trimming cost V 7 bases and J 5 bases; bases outside gene matches: 3. The CDR3 loop spans 11 amino acids. The germline V gene encodes CDR1 DFQATT and CDR2 SNEGSKA (reference sequence). The CDR3 bases are TGCAGTGGGGACAGGGTTAACGAGCAGTACTTC. This codes for CSGDRVNEQYF.

V usage is TRBV10-3 and J usage is TRBJ2-2; TRBD2 agrees at 14 bases. CDR1 and CDR2 (germline): ENHRY, SYGVKD. The junction had 7 bases not matched to a gene; V was cut back by 6 bases and J by 4 bases. CDR3 length: 17 amino acids. CDR3 nucleotides: TGTGCCATCAGGGGGACTAGCGGGGGTCTGGGCACCGGGGAGCTGTTTTTT. Amino acid sequence: CAIRGTSGGLGTGELFF.

The V call is TRBV4-1, the J call TRBJ2-7, with TRBD1 matching 7 bases. The CDR3 runs to 15 residues. V lost 1 base, J lost 3 bases, and 6 bases stayed unmatched. Germline CDR1 MGHRA, CDR2 YSYEKL. CDR3 DNA sequence: TGCGCCAGCAGCCAAGCGCAGGGGGTACTCTACGAGCAGTACTTC. Its protein product is CASSQAQGVLYEQYF.

The V call is TRBV6-5, the J call TRBJ1-3; D not resolved. V was pared by 6 bases and J by 8 bases, with 14 bases between. The CDR3 sequence is 13 residues long. Looked up from germline, CDR1 is MNHEY and CDR2 is SVGAGI. The CDR3 DNA is TGTGCCAGCAGATTTGTCAGGATAGACACCATATATTTT. Its translation is CASRFVRIDTIYF.

The genes are TRBV11-2 and TRBJ2-7; D is perhaps TRBD1 (5 bases). With 1 base removed from V and 6 bases from J, the gap between germline ends came to 16 bases. The CDR3 is 15 residues long. CDR1 is SGHAT and CDR2 is FQNNGV in the germline V gene. The CDR3 here is CASSLGGGRNAEQYF. CDR3 nucleotides: TGTGCCAGCAGCTTAGGGGGCGGTCGGAATGCCGAGCAGTACTTC. The variable domain in full, completed from reference TRBV11-2 and TRBJ2-7, reads EAGVAQSPRYKIIEKRQSVAFWCNPISGHATLYWYQQILGQGPKLLIQFQNNGVVDDSQLPKDRFSAERLKGVDSTLKIQPAKLEDSAVYLCASSLGGGRNAEQYFGPGTRLTVT.

This clone has more than one count but fewer than ten. CDR3 region: CASSLEGQTYEQYF. The CDR3 DNA reads as TGTGCCAGCAGCTTAGAGGGGCAGACCTACGAGCAGTACTTC. The chain links TRBV11-2 to TRBJ2-7, with D tentatively TRBD1 (5 bases). The V end lost 0 bases, the J end lost 2 bases, and 8 bases lay between the germline ends. The length of the CDR3 is 14 residues. The germline V gene has CDR1 SGHAT and CDR2 FQNNGV.

The V gene is TRBV4-1, the J gene TRBJ2-1, with D possibly being TRBD2 (6 bases). Trimming shortened V by 8 bases and J by 0 bases, and 11 bases separated the two germline ends. The CDR3 covers 14 residues. Germline V CDR1 and CDR2: MGHRA, YSYEKL. The CDR3 coding sequence is TGCGCCAGCGGAAGCGGGCTCTCCTACAATGAGCAGTTCTTC. Its protein product is CASGSGLSYNEQFF.

V usage is TRBV28 and J usage is TRBJ1-3, with D perhaps matching TRBD1 (5 bases). CDR3 length equals 12 residues. The germline CDR1 and CDR2 sequences are MDHEN and SYDVKM. V lost 4 bases and J 7 bases, leaving 8 bases between the germline ends. The CDR3 DNA reads as TGTGCCAGCAGTTCAGGGTACAACACCATATATTTT. Amino acids: CASSSGYNTIYF.